One T cell receptor (beta chain) is described in this entry. This record belongs to a study of blood T cell repertoires in COVID-19. Turning to the study itself: Collection of acute and convalescent COVID-19 samples took place in the United States, Italy and Spain. T cells, B-cell-depleted T cells, or PBMCs provided the cDNA or gDNA that served as material.

Trimming removed 2 bases at V and 5 bases at J, with 13 bases between. The CDR3 runs to 15 residues. The germline CDR1 and CDR2 sequences are MNHNS and SASEGT. As handled by the study authors: Reference gene primer amplification in the assay estimated nucleated cell counts. Profiled with immunoSEQ multiplex PCR; TCRdb holds only in-frame clones, not every one. The DNA gave D and trimming, while V, J and clone size come from that table. The sample lists some 30,000 clones, about 85% occurring once. The rearrangement uses TRBV6-1 and TRBJ1-5; D unresolved. Sequenced: peripheral blood. This TCR derives from a man aged 55 to 70 with active COVID-19. CDR3 bases: TGTGCCAGCAGTGAACAACCTATTTCCGATCAGCCCCAGCATTTT. Translated, it gives CASSEQPISDQPQHF.